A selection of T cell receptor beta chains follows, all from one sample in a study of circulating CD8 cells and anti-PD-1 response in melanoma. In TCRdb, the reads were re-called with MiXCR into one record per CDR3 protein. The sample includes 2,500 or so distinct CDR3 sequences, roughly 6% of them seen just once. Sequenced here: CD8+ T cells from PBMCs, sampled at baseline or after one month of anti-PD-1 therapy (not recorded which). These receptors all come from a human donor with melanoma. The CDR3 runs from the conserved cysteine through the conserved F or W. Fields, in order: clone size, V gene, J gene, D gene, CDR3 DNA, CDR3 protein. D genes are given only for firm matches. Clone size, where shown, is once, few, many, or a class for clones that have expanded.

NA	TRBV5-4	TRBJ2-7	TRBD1	TGTGCCAGCAGCTTCGCAGGGGGCGACTACGAGCAGTACTTC	CASSFAGGDYEQYF
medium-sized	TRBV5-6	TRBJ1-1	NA	TGTGCCAGCAGCTTGAACAGGAACACTGAAGCTTTCTTT	CASSLNRNTEAFF
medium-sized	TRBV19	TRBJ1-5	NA	TGTGCCAGTAGTATTTCCGGGCATAGCAATCAGCCCCAGCATTTT	CASSISGHSNQPQHF
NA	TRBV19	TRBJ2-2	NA	TGTGCCAGTATGAGGGCGAACAACGGGGAGCTGTTTTTT	CASMRANNGELFF
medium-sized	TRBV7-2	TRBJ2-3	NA	TGTGCCAGCTCGGGATTCACAGATACGCAGTATTTT	CASSGFTDTQYF
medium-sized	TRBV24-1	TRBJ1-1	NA	TGTGCCACCGCCGGGGGGAACACTGAAGCTTTCTTT	CATAGGNTEAFF
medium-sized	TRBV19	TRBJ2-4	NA	TGTGCCAGTAGTATTGCCAGTAGCAAAAACATTCAGTACTTC	CASSIASSKNIQYF
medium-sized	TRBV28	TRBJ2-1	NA	TGTGCCAGCAGTCGGGGTGAAAGCTCCTACAATGAGCAGTTCTTC	CASSRGESSYNEQFF
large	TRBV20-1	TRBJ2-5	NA	TGCAGTGCTCACCCCTTGGAAGGGGCCCAAGAGACCCAGTACTTC	CSAHPLEGAQETQYF
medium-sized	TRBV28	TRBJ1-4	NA	TGTGCCAGCAATACCGGTAATGAAAAACTGTTTTTT	CASNTGNEKLFF
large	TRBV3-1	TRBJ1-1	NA	TGTGCCAGCAGCCAAGATCGGCGTGAAGCTTTCTTT	CASSQDRREAFF
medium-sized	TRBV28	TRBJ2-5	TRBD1	TGTGCCAGCAGCGCGGACAGGGAAGAGACCCAGTACTTC	CASSADREETQYF
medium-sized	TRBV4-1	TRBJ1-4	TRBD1	TGCGCCAGCAGCCAAGACCCAAGGGGACAGGAAAAACTGTTTTTT	CASSQDPRGQEKLFF
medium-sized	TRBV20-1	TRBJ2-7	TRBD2	TGCAGTGCGCGGATTAGCGGGCGAACCTACGAGCAGTACTTC	CSARISGRTYEQYF
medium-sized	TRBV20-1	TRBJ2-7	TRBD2	TGCAGTGCTAGAGGACGGCGGGGGTACGAGCAGTACTTC	CSARGRRGYEQYF
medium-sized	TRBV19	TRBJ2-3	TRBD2	TGTGCCAGTAGTATAAGCGGGGGCCTTTACACAGATACGCAGTATTTT	CASSISGGLYTDTQYF
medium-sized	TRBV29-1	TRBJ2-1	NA	TGCAGCGGAGGGGACGTGGAGCAGTTCTTC	CSGGDVEQFF
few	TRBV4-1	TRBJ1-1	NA	TGCGCCAGCAGCCAAGATGGAAGCAGGGAGGTTTCTGAAGCTTTCTTT	CASSQDGSREVSEAFF
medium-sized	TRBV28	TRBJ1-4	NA	TGTGCCAGCAGTTTAAGGGGTGCAACTAATGAAAAACTGTTTTTT	CASSLRGATNEKLFF
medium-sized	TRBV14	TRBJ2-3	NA	TGTGCCAGCAGCCAAGATGCTCAGGGTTACACAGATACGCAGTATTTT	CASSQDAQGYTDTQYF
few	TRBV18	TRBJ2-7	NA	TGTGCCAGCTCACCAGGGGGTTACGAGCAGTACTTC	CASSPGGYEQYF
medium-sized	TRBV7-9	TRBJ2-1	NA	TGTGCCAGCAGTCCACCGCGCTACAATGAGCAGTTCTTC	CASSPPRYNEQFF
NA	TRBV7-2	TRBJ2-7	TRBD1	TGTGCCAGCAGCCCCCGACAGGGCGACTACGAGCAGTACTTC	CASSPRQGDYEQYF
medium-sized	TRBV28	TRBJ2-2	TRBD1	TGTGCCAGCTGGCCCAGGGGGCTTGCCGGGGAGCTGTTTTTT	CASWPRGLAGELFF
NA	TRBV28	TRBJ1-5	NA	TGTGCCAGCAGTTTTCGTTTGGTGAGCAATCAGCCCCAGCATTTT	CASSFRLVSNQPQHF
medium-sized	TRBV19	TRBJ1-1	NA	TGTGCCAGTAGCCCGGGCAGTGTTGGCACTGAAGCTTTCTTT	CASSPGSVGTEAFF
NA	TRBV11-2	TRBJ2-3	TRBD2	TGTGCCAGCAGCCCCCAGACTAGCGGGGTGGTAGACACGCAGTATTTT	CASSPQTSGVVDTQYF
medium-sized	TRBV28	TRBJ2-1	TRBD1	TGTGCCAGCAGTTTCCGAGGGGGCCCCTACAATGAGCAGTTCTTC	CASSFRGGPYNEQFF
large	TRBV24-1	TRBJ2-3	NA	TGTGCCACCAGTGATTTTAGGGGGGGCACAGATACGCAGTATTTT	CATSDFRGGTDTQYF
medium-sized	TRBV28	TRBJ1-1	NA	TGTGCCAGCAGTTTAACGGGCACTGAAGCTTTCTTT	CASSLTGTEAFF
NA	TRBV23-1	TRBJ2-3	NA	TGCGCCAGCAGCCATCACCCCCGCGTGCTTTGCACAGATACGCAGTATTTT	CASSHHPRVLCTDTQYF
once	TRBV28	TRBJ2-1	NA	TGTGCCAGCGGTCGGGGCGAAAGCTCCTACAATGAGCAGTTCTTC	CASGRGESSYNEQFF
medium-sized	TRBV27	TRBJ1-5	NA	TGTGCCAGCAGGGGGGGGGCTGGGGGCAATCAGCCCCAGCATTTT	CASRGGAGGNQPQHF
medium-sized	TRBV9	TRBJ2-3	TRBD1	TGTGCCAGCAGCGACGGGACAGGGTTCCATACGCAGTATTTT	CASSDGTGFHTQYF
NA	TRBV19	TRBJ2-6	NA	TGTGCCAGTAGTCTGGTCTCTGGGGCCAACGCCCTGACTTTC	CASSLVSGANALTF
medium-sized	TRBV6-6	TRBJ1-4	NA	TGTGCCAGCAGTTCTCCGTCGATGGGTGAAAAACTGTTTTTT	CASSSPSMGEKLFF
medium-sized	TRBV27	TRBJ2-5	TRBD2	TGTGCCAGCAGTCTCGGACTAGCGGGGGCTAAGACCCAGTACTTC	CASSLGLAGAKTQYF
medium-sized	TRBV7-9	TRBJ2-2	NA	TGTGCCAGCAGCGGCTGGGGAGCGGACACCGGGGAGCTGTTTTTT	CASSGWGADTGELFF
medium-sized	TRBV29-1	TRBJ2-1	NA	TGCAGCGTTGAGGGTTCCCCAGAGGGCAATGAGCAGTTCTTC	CSVEGSPEGNEQFF
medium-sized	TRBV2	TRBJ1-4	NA	TGTGCCAGCAGTGAAATAGGGCCGTCTGAAAAACTGTTTTTT	CASSEIGPSEKLFF
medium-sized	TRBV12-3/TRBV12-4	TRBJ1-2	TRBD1	TGTGCCAGCAGTGAGCAGGGGGCTAACTATGGCTACACCTTC	CASSEQGANYGYTF
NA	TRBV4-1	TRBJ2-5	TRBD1	TGCGCCAGCAGCCAAGGAGACAGGGGGCTCCAAGAGACCCAGTACTTC	CASSQGDRGLQETQYF
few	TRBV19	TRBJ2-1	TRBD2	TGTGCCAGTAGTATCCGAGCGGGGGGCGTTAATGAGCAGTTCTTC	CASSIRAGGVNEQFF
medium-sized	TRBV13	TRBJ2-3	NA	TGTGCCAGCGCGGACAGCCACACAGATACGCAGTATTTT	CASADSHTDTQYF
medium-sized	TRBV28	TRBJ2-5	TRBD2	TGTGCCAGCAGTTTATCACACTCCGGTTGGACTAGCGGTGAAGAGACCCAGTACTTC	CASSLSHSGWTSGEETQYF
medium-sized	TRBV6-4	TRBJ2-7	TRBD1	TGTGCCAGCAGTGACCCCACCGGCCAGGACAGGGGGCGACACGAGCAGTACTTC	CASSDPTGQDRGRHEQYF
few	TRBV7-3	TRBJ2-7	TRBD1	TGTGCCAGCAGCCCGACAGGGACCCCTTCCTACGAGCAGTACTTC	CASSPTGTPSYEQYF
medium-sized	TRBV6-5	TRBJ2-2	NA	TGTGCCAGCAGTCGTACCGGGACCAGGGGTTTCGGGGAGCTGTTTTTT	CASSRTGTRGFGELFF
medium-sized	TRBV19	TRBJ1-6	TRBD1	TGTGCCAGTAGTTGGGACAGTAATTCACCCCTCCACTTT	CASSWDSNSPLHF
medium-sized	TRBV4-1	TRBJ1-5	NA	TGCGCCAGCAGCCAAGGGGATTATAGCAATCAGCCCCAGCATTTT	CASSQGDYSNQPQHF
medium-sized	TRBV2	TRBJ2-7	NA	TGTGCCAGCAGAGACACCCTGGAGCAGTACTTC	CASRDTLEQYF
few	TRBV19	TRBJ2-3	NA	TGTGCCAGTAGTTGGGCAGATACGCAGTATTTT	CASSWADTQYF
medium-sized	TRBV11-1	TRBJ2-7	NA	TGTGCCAGCAGCGATGGGCTTACCCCCCACGAGCAGTACTTC	CASSDGLTPHEQYF
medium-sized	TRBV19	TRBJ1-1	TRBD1	TGTGCCAGTAGGACAGGGGGCACTGAAGCTTTCTTT	CASRTGGTEAFF
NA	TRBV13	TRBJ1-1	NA	TGTGCCAGCAGCCTAACTAAGTCTGAAGCTTTCTTT	CASSLTKSEAFF